This T cell receptor beta chain derives from a study of blood T cell repertoires in COVID-19. Study-level information: Spain, Italy and the United States supplied samples that represented acute and convalescent COVID-19. Nucleic acid was either cDNA or gDNA, and it came from T cells, B-cell-depleted T cells, or PBMCs.

The CDR3 is 15 residues long. The germline V gene encodes CDR1 LGHDT and CDR2 YNNKEL (reference sequence). Between the trimmed V and J ends, which lost 4 bases and 6 bases, there was a span of 19 bases. Original handling: Amplified reference gene primers provided the basis for estimating nucleated cell counts. Generated by immunoSEQ multiplex PCR, the TCRdb table keeps only in-frame clones and is missing some. D and trimming were read from the DNA, whereas the V and J calls and clone size are those reported in that table. The data contain 15,000 to 20,000 clones, approximately 90% of them singletons.

The chain combines TRBV3-1 (or the pseudogene TRBV3-2) with TRBJ2-7, with a possible D match to TRBD2 (7 bases). The source of this sequence is a man between 65 and 79 years old with acute or convalescent COVID-19. Sequenced sample: peripheral blood. Here the CDR3 DNA reads TGTGCCAGCAGCCCCATGGGGGGGGGCGCGTCCGAGCAGTACTTC. As protein: CASSPMGGGASEQYF.